This T cell receptor beta chain is from a study of T cell changes during pregnancy in multiple sclerosis. Profiled with immunoSEQ multiplex PCR; TCRdb holds only in-frame clones, not every one. The profile shows about 30,000 clones, 70% to 90% of them singletons. V was cut by 3 bases and J by 4 bases, with 12 bases left in between. In germline, CDR1 is SNHLY, CDR2 FYNNEI. This CDR3 is built from 15 residues. The source of this sequence is a female donor with multiple sclerosis, enrolled in a pregnancy study. This sequence joins TRBV2 and TRBJ2-2; D ambiguous. Sequencing used CD8+ T cells from peripheral blood mononuclear cells, obtained in the second trimester of pregnancy. The CDR3 bases are TGTGCCAGCAGTGATCACCTTTACGGCACCGGGGAGCTGTTTTTT. Translated, it gives CASSDHLYGTGELFF.